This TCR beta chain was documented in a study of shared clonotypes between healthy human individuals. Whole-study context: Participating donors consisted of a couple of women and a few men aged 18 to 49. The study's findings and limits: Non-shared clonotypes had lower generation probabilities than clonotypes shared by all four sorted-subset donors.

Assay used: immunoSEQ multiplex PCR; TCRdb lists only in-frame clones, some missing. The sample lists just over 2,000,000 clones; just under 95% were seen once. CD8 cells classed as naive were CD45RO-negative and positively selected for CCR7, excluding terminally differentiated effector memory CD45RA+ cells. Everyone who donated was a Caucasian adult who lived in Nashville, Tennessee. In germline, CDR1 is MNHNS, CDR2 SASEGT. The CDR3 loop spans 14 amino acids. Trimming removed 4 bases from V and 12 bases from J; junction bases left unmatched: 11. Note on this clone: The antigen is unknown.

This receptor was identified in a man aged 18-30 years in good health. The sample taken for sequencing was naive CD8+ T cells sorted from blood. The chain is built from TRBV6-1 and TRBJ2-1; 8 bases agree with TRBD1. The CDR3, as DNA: TGTGCCAGCAGTGGTTTGCCGGGACAGGTGGGGCAGTTCTTC. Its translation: CASSGLPGQVGQFF.